One and the same sample provided the 21 T cell receptor beta chains below, sequenced in a study of blood T cells in healthy people across ages. Primed by a sample-barcoded 5' primer and a J-beta primer mix, a second PCR proceeded for roughly 7 to 12 cycles. TCRdb independently ran MiXCR on the 5' RACE reads; one entry per CDR3 protein. This table holds hundreds of thousands of distinct CDR3 sequences, about 43% found once. Sequenced material: blood. The receptors derive from a man at least 80 years old in good health.

V gene TRBV6-2 or TRBV6-3 combines with J gene TRBJ2-2, with 8 bases that match TRBD1. V lost 4 bases to trimming and J lost 4 bases; unmatched junction nucleotides: 5. The CDR3 spans 15 residues. Germline V gene lookup returns CDR1 MNHEY and CDR2 SVGEGT. The CDR3 DNA reads as TGTGCCAGCAGTTTACAGGGGGAAGCCACCGGGGAGCTGTTTTTT. Residues: CASSLQGEATGELFF.

This clonotype was seen a few times. The V gene is TRBV11-1, the J gene TRBJ2-3; 10 bases are shared with TRBD2. The CDR3 spans 16 residues. CDR1 and CDR2 (germline): SGHAT, FQDESV (reference sequence). J lost 0 bases, V lost 4 bases, and 4 bases had no gene match. The CDR3 region has the DNA TGTGCCAGCAGCTCGGGACTAGCGTTTAGCACAGATACGCAGTATTTT. This gives the protein CASSSGLAFSTDTQYF. The complete variable domain, with remaining parts taken from reference TRBV11-1 and TRBJ2-3, reads EAEVAQSPRYKITEKSQAVAFWCDPISGHATLYWYRQILGQGPELLVQFQDESVVDDSQLPKDRFSAERLKGVDSTLKIQPAELGDSAMYLCASSSGLAFSTDTQYFGPGTRLTVL.

The rearrangement uses TRBV7-2 and TRBJ1-5, with 8 nucleotides matching TRBD1. In germline, CDR1 is SGHTA, CDR2 FQGNSA. The CDR3 has 13 amino acids. Losses at the gene ends were 5 bases for V and 6 bases for J; bases not matched to a gene: 3. The CDR3 sequence: CASSSTGGQPQHF. The CDR3 region has the DNA TGTGCCAGCAGCAGCACAGGGGGTCAGCCCCAGCATTTT.

This clonotype has a single count. This clone may be a read error of a much larger clone one base away. V is TRBV29-1 and J is TRBJ2-5; D possibly corresponds to TRBD2 (5 bases). This CDR3 comprises 13 residues. With 7 bases removed from V and 5 bases from J, the gap between germline ends came to 17 bases. Looked up from germline, CDR1 is SQVTM and CDR2 is ANQGSEA. The CDR3 nucleotides read TGCAGCGCAGAGGGCCCACCTTCTGAGACCCAGTACTTC. It is translated as CSAEGPPSETQYF.

This clonotype has only a few counts. DNA of the CDR3: TGTGCCAGCAGCCCAGGGACTAGCGGGACGCTCCCCACCTACGAGCAGTACTTC. This codes for CASSPGTSGTLPTYEQYF. The V gene is TRBV9, the J gene TRBJ2-7; TRBD2 matches at 13 bases. CDR1 and CDR2 (germline): SGDLS, YYNGEE. The V and J ends lost 4 bases and 2 bases, in that order; junction bases with no gene match: 12. This CDR3 has 18 amino acids. Looking up the rest from reference TRBV9 and TRBJ2-7 gives the full variable domain: DSGVTQTPKHLITATGQRVTLRCSPRSGDLSVYWYQQSLDQGLQFLIQYYNGEERAKGNILERFSAQQFPDLHSELNLSSLELGDSALYFCASSPGTSGTLPTYEQYFGPGTRLTVT.

In its sample, this clonotype was seen many times. This chain connects TRBV6-5 to TRBJ2-3; D unresolved. V was trimmed by 6 bases and J by 3 bases, leaving 10 bases between them. CDR3 length: 13 residues. The germline V gene has CDR1 MNHEY and CDR2 SVGAGI. The CDR3 nucleotides read TGTGCCAGCAGACCCGACCAGACAGATACGCAGTATTTT. Protein: CASRPDQTDTQYF.

J is TRBJ2-5 and V is TRBV3-1; no clear D gene. Germline V gene lookup returns CDR1 LGHDT and CDR2 YNNKEL (reference sequence). The CDR3 extends over 13 amino acids. Deletions cut 1 base from V and 8 bases from J, with 11 bases between. CDR3 sequence: CASSQASMLTQYF. In DNA form, the CDR3 reads TGTGCCAGCAGCCAAGCCAGCATGCTCACCCAGTACTTC.

The V gene is TRBV7-2, the J gene TRBJ1-6, with 7 bases aligning to TRBD1. This CDR3 is 15 amino acids long. Per the germline V gene, CDR1 is SGHTA and CDR2 is FQGNSA. The junction had 10 bases not matched to a gene; V was cut back by 4 bases and J by 10 bases. The CDR3 protein is CASSSGQAIGSPLHF. The CDR3 coding sequence is TGTGCCAGCAGCTCCGGACAGGCCATAGGGTCACCCCTCCACTTT.

The genes are TRBV7-2 and TRBJ2-3, with 8 nucleotides matching TRBD2. Germline V gene data show CDR1 as SGHTA and CDR2 as FQGNSA. V shed 2 bases, J shed 0 bases, and the junction held 13 bases outside the gene matches. The CDR3 contains 19 residues. The chain's CDR3 is CASSLFRASGQASTDTQYF. CDR3 bases: TGTGCCAGCAGCTTATTCCGTGCTAGCGGGCAAGCTAGCACAGATACGCAGTATTTT. The variable domain in full, completed from reference TRBV7-2 and TRBJ2-3, reads GAGVSQSPSNKVTEKGKDVELRCDPISGHTALYWYRQSLGQGLEFLIYFQGNSAPDKSGLPSDRFSAERTGGSVSTLTIQRTQQEDSAVYLCASSLFRASGQASTDTQYFGPGTRLTVL.

The V call is TRBV20-1, the J call TRBJ1-4; 11 positions agree with TRBD1. Germline-derived CDR1 and CDR2 are DFQATT and SNEGSKA (reference sequence). V shed 0 bases and J 7 bases; nucleotides not matched to a gene: 4. This CDR3 contains 15 residues. This chain's CDR3 is CSARDWGTGGEKLFF. In nucleotides, the CDR3 is TGCAGTGCTAGAGATTGGGGGACAGGGGGTGAAAAACTGTTTTTT.

This clonotype occurred a few times. The rearrangement links TRBV10-3 to TRBJ1-2, with D tentatively TRBD1 (6 bases). The germline CDR1 and CDR2 sequences are ENHRY and SYGVKD. The CDR3 covers 13 residues. V dropped 10 bases and J dropped 8 bases, with 20 bases sitting between them. The DNA for the CDR3 is TGTGCCACCAGGGACACCGCCCAATTGGGCTACACCTTC. It specifies CATRDTAQLGYTF.

The chain combines TRBV27 with TRBJ2-2; 7 positions agree with TRBD2. With 4 bases clipped from V and 7 bases from J, the junction kept 9 bases outside the gene matches. The length of the CDR3 is 15 residues. Germline values: CDR1 MNHEY, CDR2 SMNVEV (reference sequence). CDR3 residues: CASSSTGTGGGELFF. CDR3 bases: TGTGCCAGCAGTTCTACCGGGACGGGGGGCGGGGAGCTGTTTTTT.

The gene calls are TRBV4-3 and TRBJ2-3; 11 bases match TRBD2. This CDR3 has 16 amino acids. V was clipped by 4 bases and J by 5 bases; unmatched bases: 8. Germline V CDR1 and CDR2: LGHNA, YSLEER. CDR3: CASSPIAGGLGDTQYF. The CDR3 DNA reads as TGCGCCAGCAGCCCCATAGCGGGGGGGCTGGGAGATACGCAGTATTTT.

V and J are TRBV2 and TRBJ1-2, with D perhaps TRBD1 (6 bases). The germline gives CDR1 SNHLY, CDR2 FYNNEI. V was trimmed by 5 bases and J by 8 bases, leaving 15 bases between them. The CDR3 runs to 13 residues. The CDR3 sequence: CASSYNRAGGYTF. The CDR3 DNA follows: TGTGCCAGCAGTTACAACAGGGCTGGGGGCTACACCTTC.

The J gene is TRBJ2-3, the V gene TRBV2, with 7 positions matching TRBD2. V was clipped by 3 bases and J by 4 bases; unmatched bases: 4. Germline V gene data show CDR1 as SNHLY and CDR2 as FYNNEI. CDR3 length equals 14 residues. The CDR3 protein is CASSDSSGADTQYF. In nucleotides, the CDR3 is TGTGCCAGCAGTGATTCTAGCGGTGCAGATACGCAGTATTTT.

This clonotype has a handful of counts. The rearrangement uses TRBV10-3 and TRBJ2-7; TRBD2 matches 7 bases. V lost 2 bases to trimming and J lost 0 bases; unmatched junction nucleotides: 4. This CDR3 is built from 15 residues. Germline V gives CDR1 ENHRY, CDR2 SYGVKD. CDR3 residues: CAISEGAGSSYEQYF. The CDR3, as DNA: TGTGCCATCAGTGAGGGAGCGGGGTCCTCCTACGAGCAGTACTTC.

This clonotype has a single count. V is TRBV6-2 or TRBV6-3 and J is TRBJ2-7; D possibly corresponds to TRBD1 (5 bases). The CDR3 extends over 14 amino acids. Trimming took 7 bases from V and 3 from J, leaving 16 bases between them. CDR1 and CDR2 from the germline V gene are MNHEY and SVGEGT. CDR3 amino acids: CASMESTGSYEQYF. The CDR3 DNA follows: TGTGCCAGCATGGAATCTACAGGCAGCTACGAGCAGTACTTC.

The genes are TRBV5-1 and TRBJ2-7; weak D call: TRBD1 (5 bases). CDR1 and CDR2 from the germline V gene are SGHRS and YFSETQ. V was cut by 3 bases and J by 4 bases, with 11 bases left in between. The length of the CDR3 is 13 residues. The CDR3 DNA reads as TGCGCCAGCAGCTCGGATCAGGGTTACGAGCAGTACTTC. Translation gives CASSSDQGYEQYF.

J is TRBJ2-5 and V is TRBV30, with D perhaps TRBD1 (6 bases). Germline CDR1 is GTSNPN and CDR2 is SVGIG (reference sequence). This CDR3 has 13 residues. Trimming shortened V by 3 bases and J by 5 bases, and 13 bases separated the two germline ends. The CDR3 DNA follows: TGTGCCTGGAGAAGTCTAGACAGGGAGACCCAGTACTTC. Encoded protein: CAWRSLDRETQYF. Full variable domain (outside the CDR3, taken from reference TRBV30 and TRBJ2-5): SQTIHQWPATLVQPVGSPLSLECTVEGTSNPNLYWYRQAAGRGLQLLFYSVGIGQISSEVPQNLSASRPQDRQFILSSKKLLLSDSGFYLCAWRSLDRETQYFGPGTRLLVL.

As for this clonotype: One end of the junction is discordant with germline, which a read error may explain. The genes are TRBV30 and TRBJ2-5; 10 bases line up with TRBD2. In germline, CDR1 is GTSNPN, CDR2 SVGIG (reference sequence). This CDR3 comprises 15 residues. For the CDR3, the DNA is TGTGCCTGGAGTGGAGCGGGGGGGATCCAAGAGACCCGGTACTTC. Translation: CAWSGAGGIQETRYF.

The chain is built from TRBV30 and TRBJ2-1; D is unresolved. CDR3 length equals 10 residues. V shed 2 bases and J shed 8 bases, with 4 bases lying between them. The germline V gene has CDR1 GTSNPN and CDR2 SVGIG (reference sequence). CDR3 bases: TGTGCCTGGAGTCAGGATGAGCAGTTCTTC. This sequence encodes CAWSQDEQFF.